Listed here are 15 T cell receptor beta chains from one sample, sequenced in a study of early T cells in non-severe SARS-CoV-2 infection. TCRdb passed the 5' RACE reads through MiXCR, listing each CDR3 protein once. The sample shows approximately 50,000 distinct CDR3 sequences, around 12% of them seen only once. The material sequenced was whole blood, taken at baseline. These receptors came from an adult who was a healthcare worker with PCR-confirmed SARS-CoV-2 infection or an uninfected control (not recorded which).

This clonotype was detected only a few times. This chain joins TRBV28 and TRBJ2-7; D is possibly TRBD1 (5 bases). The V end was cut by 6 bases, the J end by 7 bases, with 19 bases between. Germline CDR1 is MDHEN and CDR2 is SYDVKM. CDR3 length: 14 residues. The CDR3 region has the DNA TGTGCCAGCAGCCGGTCAGGGCAACGTGGAGAGCAGTACTTC. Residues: CASSRSGQRGEQYF.

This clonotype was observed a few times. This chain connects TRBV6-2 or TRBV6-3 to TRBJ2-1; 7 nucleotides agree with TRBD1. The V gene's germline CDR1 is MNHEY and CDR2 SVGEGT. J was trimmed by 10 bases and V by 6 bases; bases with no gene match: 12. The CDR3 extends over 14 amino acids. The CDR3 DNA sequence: TGTGCCAGCAGCCAGGGGGTCTCCTTCGGGGAGCAGTTCTTC. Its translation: CASSQGVSFGEQFF.

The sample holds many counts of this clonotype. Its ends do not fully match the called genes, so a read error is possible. The CDR3 is CASSGGAYRSIF. In DNA, the CDR3 is TGTGCCAGCAGCGGGGGGGCCTACCGTTCGATCTTC. The chain employs TRBV2 and TRBJ2-7; 8 bases fit TRBD2. This CDR3 is 12 amino acids long. The germline V gene encodes CDR1 SNHLY and CDR2 FYNNEI.

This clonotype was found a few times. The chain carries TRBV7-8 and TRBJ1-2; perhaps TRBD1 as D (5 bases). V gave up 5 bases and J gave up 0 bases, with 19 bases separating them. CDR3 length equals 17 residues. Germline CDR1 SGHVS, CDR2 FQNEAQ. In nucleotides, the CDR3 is TGTGCCAGCAGCCAGGGCGGGGGAGAAGGGGCTAACTATGGCTACACCTTC. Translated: CASSQGGGEGANYGYTF.

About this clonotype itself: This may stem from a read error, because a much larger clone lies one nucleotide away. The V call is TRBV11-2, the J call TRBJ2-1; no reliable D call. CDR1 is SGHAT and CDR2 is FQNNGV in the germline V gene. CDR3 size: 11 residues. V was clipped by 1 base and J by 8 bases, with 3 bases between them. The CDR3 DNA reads TGTGCCAGCAGCTTAGCGTATGAGCAGTTCTTC. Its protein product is CASSLAYEQFF.

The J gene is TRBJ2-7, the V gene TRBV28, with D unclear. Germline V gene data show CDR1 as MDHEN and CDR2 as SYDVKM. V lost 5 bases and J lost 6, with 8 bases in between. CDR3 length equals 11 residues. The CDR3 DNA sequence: TGTGCCAGCAGTACCCTTTTCGAGCAGTACTTC. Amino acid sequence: CASSTLFEQYF.

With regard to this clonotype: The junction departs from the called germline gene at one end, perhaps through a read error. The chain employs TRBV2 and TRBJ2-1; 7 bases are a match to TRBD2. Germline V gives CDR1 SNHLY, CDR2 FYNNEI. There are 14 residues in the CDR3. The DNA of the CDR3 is TGTGCCAGCAATGAAGCGGGGATCTACAATGAGCAGTTCTTC. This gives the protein CASNEAGIYNEQFF.

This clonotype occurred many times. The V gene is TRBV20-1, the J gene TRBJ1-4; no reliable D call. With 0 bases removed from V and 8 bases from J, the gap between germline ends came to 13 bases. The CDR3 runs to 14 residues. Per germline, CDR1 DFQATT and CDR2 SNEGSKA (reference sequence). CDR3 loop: CSARDGHSDEKLFF. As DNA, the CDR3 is TGCAGTGCTAGAGATGGCCATTCTGACGAAAAACTGTTTTTT.

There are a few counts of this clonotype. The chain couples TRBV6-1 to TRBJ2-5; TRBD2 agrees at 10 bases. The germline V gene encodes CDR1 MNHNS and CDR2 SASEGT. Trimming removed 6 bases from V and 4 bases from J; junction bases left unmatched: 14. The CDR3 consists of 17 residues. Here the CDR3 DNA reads TGTGCCAGCAGATCGACATTTACTAGCGGGATAACAGAGACCCAGTACTTC. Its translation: CASRSTFTSGITETQYF.

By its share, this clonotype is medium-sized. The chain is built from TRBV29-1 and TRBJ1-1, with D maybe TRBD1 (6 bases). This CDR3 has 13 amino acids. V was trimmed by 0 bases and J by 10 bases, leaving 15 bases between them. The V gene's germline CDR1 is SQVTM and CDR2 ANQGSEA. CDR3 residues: CSVEDTQGEGAFF. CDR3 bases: TGCAGCGTTGAAGATACACAGGGCGAGGGAGCTTTCTTT.

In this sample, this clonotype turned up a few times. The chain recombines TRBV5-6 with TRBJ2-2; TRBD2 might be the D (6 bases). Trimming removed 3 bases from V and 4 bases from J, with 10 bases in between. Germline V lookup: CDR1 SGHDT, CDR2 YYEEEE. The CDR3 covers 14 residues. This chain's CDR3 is CASSWGGATGELFF. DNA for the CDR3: TGTGCCAGCAGCTGGGGCGGGGCCACCGGGGAGCTGTTTTTT.

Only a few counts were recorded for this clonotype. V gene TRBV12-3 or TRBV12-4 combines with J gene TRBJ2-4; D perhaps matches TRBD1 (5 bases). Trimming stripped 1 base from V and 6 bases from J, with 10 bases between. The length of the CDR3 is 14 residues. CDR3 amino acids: CASSLGGARNIQYF. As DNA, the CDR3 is TGTGCCAGCAGTTTAGGGGGCGCGAGAAACATTCAGTACTTC.

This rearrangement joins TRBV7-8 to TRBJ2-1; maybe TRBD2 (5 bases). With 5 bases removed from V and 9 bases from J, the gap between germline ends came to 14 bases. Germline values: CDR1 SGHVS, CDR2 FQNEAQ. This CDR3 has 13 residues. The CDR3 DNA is TGTGCCAGCAGCCCTCTAGCCCAGGCTGAGCAGTTCTTC. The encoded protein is CASSPLAQAEQFF.

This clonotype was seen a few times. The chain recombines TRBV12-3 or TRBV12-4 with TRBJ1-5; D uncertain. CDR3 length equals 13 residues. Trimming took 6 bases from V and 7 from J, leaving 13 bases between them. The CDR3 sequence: CASSPRAGQPQHF. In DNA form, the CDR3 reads TGTGCCAGCAGCCCTCGGGCTGGGCAGCCCCAGCATTTT.

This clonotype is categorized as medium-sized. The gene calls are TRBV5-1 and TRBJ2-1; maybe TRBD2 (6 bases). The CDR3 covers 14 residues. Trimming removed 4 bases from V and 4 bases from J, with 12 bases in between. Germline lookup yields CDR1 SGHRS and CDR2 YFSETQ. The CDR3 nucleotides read TGCGCCAGCAGCCCTCCGGGACTTTACAATGAGCAGTTCTTC. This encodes CASSPPGLYNEQFF.